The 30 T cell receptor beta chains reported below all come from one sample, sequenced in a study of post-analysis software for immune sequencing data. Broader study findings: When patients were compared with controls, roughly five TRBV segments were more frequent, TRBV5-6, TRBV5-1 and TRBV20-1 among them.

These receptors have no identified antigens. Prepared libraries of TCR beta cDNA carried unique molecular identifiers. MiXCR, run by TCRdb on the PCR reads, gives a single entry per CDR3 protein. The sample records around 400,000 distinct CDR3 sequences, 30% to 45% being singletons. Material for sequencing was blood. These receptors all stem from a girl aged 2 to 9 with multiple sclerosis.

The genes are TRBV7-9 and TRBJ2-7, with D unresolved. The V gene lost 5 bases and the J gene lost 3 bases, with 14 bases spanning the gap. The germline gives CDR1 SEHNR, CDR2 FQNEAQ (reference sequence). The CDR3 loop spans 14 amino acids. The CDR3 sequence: CASSPPPAGYEQYF. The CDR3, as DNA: TGTGCCAGCAGCCCGCCTCCCGCAGGCTACGAGCAGTACTTC.

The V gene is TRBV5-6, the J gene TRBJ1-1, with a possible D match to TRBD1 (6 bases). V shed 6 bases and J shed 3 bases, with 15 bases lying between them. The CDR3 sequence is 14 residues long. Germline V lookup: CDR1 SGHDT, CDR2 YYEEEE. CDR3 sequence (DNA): TGTGCCAGCACCCGCGGGGGGGGCGACACTGAAGCTTTCTTT. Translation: CASTRGGGDTEAFF.

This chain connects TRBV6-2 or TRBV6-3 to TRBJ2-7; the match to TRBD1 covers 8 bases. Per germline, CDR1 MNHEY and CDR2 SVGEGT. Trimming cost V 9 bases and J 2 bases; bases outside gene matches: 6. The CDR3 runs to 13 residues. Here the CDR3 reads CASGGTGTYEQYF. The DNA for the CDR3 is TGTGCCAGTGGGGGGACAGGAACCTACGAGCAGTACTTC.

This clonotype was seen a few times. The CDR3 loop is CASSLDPLRKTGLAAYTQYF. CDR3 sequence (DNA): TGCGCCAGCAGCTTGGATCCTCTCCGAAAAACTGGACTAGCGGCTTATACGCAGTATTTT. The chain joins TRBV5-1 to TRBJ2-3, with 10 bases that match TRBD2. The germline V gene has CDR1 SGHRS and CDR2 YFSETQ. The V segment lost 0 bases and the J segment 7 bases; nucleotides outside the gene matches: 20. This CDR3 comprises 20 residues.

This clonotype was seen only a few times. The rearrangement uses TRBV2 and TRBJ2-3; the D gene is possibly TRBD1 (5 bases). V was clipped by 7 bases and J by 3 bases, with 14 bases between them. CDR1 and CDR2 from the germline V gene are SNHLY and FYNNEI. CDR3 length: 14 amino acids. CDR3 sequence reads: CASTRQYQTDTQYF. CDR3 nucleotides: TGTGCCAGCACCCGACAGTACCAAACAGATACGCAGTATTTT.

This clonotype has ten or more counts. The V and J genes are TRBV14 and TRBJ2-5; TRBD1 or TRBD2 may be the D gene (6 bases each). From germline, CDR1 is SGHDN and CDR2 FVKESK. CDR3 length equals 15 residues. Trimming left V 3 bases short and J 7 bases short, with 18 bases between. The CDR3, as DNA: TGTGCCAGCAGCCAGCCCGGGGGCATAATAGCGACCCAGTACTTC. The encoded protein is CASSQPGGIIATQYF.

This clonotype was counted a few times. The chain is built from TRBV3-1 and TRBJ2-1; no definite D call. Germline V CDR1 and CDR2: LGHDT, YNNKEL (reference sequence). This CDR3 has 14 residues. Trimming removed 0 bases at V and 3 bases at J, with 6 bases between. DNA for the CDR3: TGTGCCAGCAGCCAAGAGGTCTACTACAATGAGCAGTTCTTC. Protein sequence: CASSQEVYYNEQFF.

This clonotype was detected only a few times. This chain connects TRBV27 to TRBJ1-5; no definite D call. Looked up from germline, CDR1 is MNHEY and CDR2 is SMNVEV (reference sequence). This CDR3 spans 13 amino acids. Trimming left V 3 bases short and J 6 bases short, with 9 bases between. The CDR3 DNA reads TGTGCCAGCAGTTTCCGGGGTAGTCAGCCCCAGCATTTT. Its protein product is CASSFRGSQPQHF.

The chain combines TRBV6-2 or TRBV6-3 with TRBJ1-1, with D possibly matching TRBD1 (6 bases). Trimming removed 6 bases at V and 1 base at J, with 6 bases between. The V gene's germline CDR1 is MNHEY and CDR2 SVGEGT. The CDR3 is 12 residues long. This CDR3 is CASRQGNTEAFF. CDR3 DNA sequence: TGTGCCAGCAGACAGGGGAACACTGAAGCTTTCTTT.

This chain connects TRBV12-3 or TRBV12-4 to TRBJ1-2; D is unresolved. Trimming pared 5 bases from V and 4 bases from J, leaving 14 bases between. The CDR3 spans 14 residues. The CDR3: CASSSLQPLYGYTF. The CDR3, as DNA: TGTGCCAGCAGTAGCCTCCAGCCACTCTATGGCTACACCTTC.

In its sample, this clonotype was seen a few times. The CDR3 DNA sequence: TGTGCCAGCAGCTTAGGCCCCAGAAACAATGAGCAGTTCTTC. This sequence encodes CASSLGPRNNEQFF. J is TRBJ2-1 and V is TRBV7-2; D ambiguous. Trimming stripped 1 base from V and 5 bases from J, with 9 bases between. Germline CDR1 is SGHTA and CDR2 is FQGNSA. The CDR3 consists of 14 residues.

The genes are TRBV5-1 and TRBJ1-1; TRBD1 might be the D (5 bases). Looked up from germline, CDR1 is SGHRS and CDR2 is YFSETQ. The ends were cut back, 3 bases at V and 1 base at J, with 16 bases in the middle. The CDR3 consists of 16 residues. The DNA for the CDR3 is TGCGCCAGCAGCTCAGGGAGGATCCCTAGGAACACTGAAGCTTTCTTT. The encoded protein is CASSSGRIPRNTEAFF.

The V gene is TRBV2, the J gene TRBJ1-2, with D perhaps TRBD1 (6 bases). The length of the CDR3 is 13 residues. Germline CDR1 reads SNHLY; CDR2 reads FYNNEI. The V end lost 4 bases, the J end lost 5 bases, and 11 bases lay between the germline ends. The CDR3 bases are TGTGCCAGCAGTGTACCGGGACATTATGGCTACACCTTC. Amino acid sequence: CASSVPGHYGYTF.

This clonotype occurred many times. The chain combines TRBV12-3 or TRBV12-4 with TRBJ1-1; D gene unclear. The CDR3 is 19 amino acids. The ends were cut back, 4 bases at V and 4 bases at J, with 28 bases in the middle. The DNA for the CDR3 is TGTGCCAGCAGTTCGCCCAGCGGGTTAGGCCGGAGATTGGGCACTGAAGCTTTCTTT. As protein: CASSSPSGLGRRLGTEAFF.

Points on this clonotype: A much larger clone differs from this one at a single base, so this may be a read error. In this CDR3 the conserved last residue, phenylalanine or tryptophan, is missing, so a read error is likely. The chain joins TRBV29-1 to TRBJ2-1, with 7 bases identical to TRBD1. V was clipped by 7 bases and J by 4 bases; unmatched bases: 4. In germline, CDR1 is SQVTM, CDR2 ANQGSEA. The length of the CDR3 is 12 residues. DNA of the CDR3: TGCAGCGCAAGACAGGGTTACAATGAGCAGTTCTGC. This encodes CSARQGYNEQFC.

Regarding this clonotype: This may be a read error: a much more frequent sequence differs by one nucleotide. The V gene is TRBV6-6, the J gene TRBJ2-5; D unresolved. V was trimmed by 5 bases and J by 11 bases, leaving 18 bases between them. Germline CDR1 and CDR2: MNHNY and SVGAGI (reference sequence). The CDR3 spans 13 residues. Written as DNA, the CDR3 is TGTGCCAGCAGTAGAGCTAGAGTAAATGAGCAGTACTTC. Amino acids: CASSRARVNEQYF.

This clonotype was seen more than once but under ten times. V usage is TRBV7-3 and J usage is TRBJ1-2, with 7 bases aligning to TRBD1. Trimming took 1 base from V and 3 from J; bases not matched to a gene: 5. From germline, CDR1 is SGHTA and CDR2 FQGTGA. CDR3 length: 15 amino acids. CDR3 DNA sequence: TGTGCCAGCAGCTTAAGGGGGGGGACAGACTATGGCTACACCTTC. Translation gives CASSLRGGTDYGYTF.

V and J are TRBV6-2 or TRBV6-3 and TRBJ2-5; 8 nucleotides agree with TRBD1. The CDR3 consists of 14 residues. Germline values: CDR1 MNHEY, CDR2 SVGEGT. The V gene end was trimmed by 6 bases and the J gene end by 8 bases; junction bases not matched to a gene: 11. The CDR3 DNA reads TGTGCCAGCAGCCTCCGACAGGGGATGGATACCCAGTACTTC. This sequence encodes CASSLRQGMDTQYF.

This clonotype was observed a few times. The CDR3 DNA reads TGTGCCAGCAGCAAAGCGGAGTTCCCCGAGGACCAAGAGACCCAGTACTTC. Protein: CASSKAEFPEDQETQYF. V gene TRBV21-1 combines with J gene TRBJ2-5. TRBV21-1 represents a pseudogene. This CDR3 has 17 amino acids.

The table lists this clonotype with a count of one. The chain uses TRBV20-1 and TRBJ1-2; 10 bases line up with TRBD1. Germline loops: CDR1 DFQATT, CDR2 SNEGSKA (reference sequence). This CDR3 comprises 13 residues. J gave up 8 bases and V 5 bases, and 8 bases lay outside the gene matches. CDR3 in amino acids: CSAVRQGAEGYTF. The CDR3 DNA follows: TGCAGTGCTGTACGACAGGGGGCGGAGGGCTACACCTTC.

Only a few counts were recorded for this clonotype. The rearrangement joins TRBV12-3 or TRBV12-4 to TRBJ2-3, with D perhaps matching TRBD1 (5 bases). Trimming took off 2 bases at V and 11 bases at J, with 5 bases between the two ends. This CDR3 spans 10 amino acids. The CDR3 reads CASSLQGQYF. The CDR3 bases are TGTGCCAGCAGTTTACAGGGGCAGTATTTT.

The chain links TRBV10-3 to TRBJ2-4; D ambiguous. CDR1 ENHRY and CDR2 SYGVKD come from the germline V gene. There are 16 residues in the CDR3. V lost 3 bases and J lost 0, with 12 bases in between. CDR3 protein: CAISDKRTLAKNIQYF. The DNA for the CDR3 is TGTGCCATCAGTGATAAGCGTACACTAGCCAAAAACATTCAGTACTTC.

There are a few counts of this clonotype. CDR3 protein: CASSWRPGQGDYEQYF. The CDR3 region has the DNA TGTGCCAGCAGCTGGCGTCCGGGACAGGGAGACTACGAGCAGTACTTC. This chain joins TRBV3-1 and TRBJ2-7, with TRBD1 identical over 9 bases. Germline V gives CDR1 LGHDT, CDR2 YNNKEL (reference sequence). V gave up 5 bases and J gave up 3 bases; unmatched junction bases: 11. The CDR3 consists of 16 residues.

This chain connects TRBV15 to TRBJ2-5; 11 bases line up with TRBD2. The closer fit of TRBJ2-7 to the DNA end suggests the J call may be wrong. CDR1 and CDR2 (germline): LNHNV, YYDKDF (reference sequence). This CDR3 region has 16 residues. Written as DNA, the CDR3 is TGTGCCACCAGCAGTGATTGGACTAGCGGGTTCTACGAGCAGTACTTC. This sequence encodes CATSSDWTSGFYEQYF.

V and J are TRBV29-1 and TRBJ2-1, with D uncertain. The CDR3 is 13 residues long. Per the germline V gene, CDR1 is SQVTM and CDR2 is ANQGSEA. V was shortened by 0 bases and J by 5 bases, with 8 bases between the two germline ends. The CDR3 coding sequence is TGCAGCGTTGAAGATCCTCTGCACAATGAGCAGTTCTTC. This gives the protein CSVEDPLHNEQFF.

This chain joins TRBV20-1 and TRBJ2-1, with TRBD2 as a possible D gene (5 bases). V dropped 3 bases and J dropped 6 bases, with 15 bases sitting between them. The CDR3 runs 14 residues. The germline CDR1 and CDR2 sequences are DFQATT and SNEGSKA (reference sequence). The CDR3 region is CSARYMRGINEQFF. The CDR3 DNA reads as TGCAGTGCTAGGTATATGAGAGGGATCAATGAGCAGTTCTTC.

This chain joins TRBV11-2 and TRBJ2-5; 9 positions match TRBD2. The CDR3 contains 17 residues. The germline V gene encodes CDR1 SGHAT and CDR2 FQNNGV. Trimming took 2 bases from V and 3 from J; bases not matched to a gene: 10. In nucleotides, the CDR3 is TGTGCCAGCAGCTTAAGGGGGGTAGCGGGGGTAGAAGAGACCCAGTACTTC. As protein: CASSLRGVAGVEETQYF.

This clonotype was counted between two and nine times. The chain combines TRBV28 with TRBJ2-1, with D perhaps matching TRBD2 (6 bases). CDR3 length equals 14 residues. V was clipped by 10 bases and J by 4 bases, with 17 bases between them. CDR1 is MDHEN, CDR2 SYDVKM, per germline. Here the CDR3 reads CAISGTLFYNEQFF. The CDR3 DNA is TGTGCCATTTCCGGGACTTTATTTTACAATGAGCAGTTCTTC.

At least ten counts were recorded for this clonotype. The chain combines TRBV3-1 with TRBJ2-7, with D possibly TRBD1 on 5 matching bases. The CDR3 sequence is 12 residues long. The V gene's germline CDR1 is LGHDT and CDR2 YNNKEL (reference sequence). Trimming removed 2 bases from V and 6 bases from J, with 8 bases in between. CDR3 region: CASSQPDTEQYF. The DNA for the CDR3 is TGTGCCAGCAGCCAACCGGACACCGAGCAGTACTTC.

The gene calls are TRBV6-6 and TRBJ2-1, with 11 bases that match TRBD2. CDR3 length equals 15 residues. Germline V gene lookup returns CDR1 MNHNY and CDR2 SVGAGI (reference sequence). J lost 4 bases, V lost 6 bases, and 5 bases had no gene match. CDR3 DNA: TGTGCCAGCAGATTGACTAGCGGGACTTACAATGAGCAGTTCTTC. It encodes CASRLTSGTYNEQFF.